This TCR beta chain was recovered during a study of Graves' ophthalmopathy and Graves' hyperthyroidism. Across the whole study: In this cohort's terms, stable hyperthyroidism meant no ophthalmopathy by 18 months of follow-up. Whole-study findings and limits: Forecasting of ophthalmopathy progression by the model achieved about 71% sensitivity and more than 72% specificity.

At least ten counts were recorded for this clonotype. Its target is unknown. Amplification of TCR beta CDR3 regions used RNA transcripts. The authors performed first-round RT-PCR with HTBI primers and then a second-round multiplex PCR. TCRdb analysed the multiplex PCR reads with MiXCR anew, one entry per CDR3 protein. The table has about 1.1 million distinct CDR3 sequences, 36% seen once. The CDR3 contains 11 residues. V gave up 5 bases and J gave up 10 bases; unmatched junction bases: 4. Germline CDR1 and CDR2: DFQATT and SNEGSKA (reference sequence). This sequence joins TRBV20-1 and TRBJ1-4, with 7 positions matching TRBD1. The origin of this receptor is an adult man with Graves' hyperthyroidism. The specimen was peripheral blood or thyroid tissue (not recorded which). The CDR3 here is CSAEQGRKLFF. Here the CDR3 DNA reads TGCAGTGCTGAACAGGGGCGAAAACTGTTTTTT.